What follows are 25 T cell receptor beta chains derived from one specimen sequenced in a study of blood T cells in healthy people across ages. Primers used in a second PCR of about 7 to 12 cycles were a sample-barcoded 5' primer and a J-beta primer mix. TCRdb analysed the 5' RACE reads with MiXCR anew, one entry per CDR3 protein. The table has about 1.1 million distinct CDR3 sequences, more than 30% seen once. Specimen: blood. The receptors shown here come from a young man in good health.

This clonotype appeared many times. This chain uses TRBV4-3 with TRBJ2-5; D is possibly TRBD1 (5 bases). This CDR3 has 13 residues. Germline CDR1 LGHNA, CDR2 YSLEER. Trimming took 1 base from V and 4 from J, leaving 7 bases between them. The CDR3 nucleotides read TGCGCCAGCAGCCAAGTAAGGGGAGAGACCCAGTACTTC. Translation gives CASSQVRGETQYF.

Only a few counts were recorded for this clonotype. The chain recombines TRBV9 with TRBJ2-4; either TRBD1 or TRBD2 may supply D (5 bases each). CDR1 is SGDLS and CDR2 is YYNGEE in the germline V gene. The CDR3 consists of 12 residues. V gave up 4 bases and J gave up 8 bases, with 10 bases separating them. This CDR3 is CASSPGAYIQYF. Written as DNA, the CDR3 is TGTGCCAGCAGCCCCGGGGCTTACATTCAGTACTTC.

V usage is TRBV6-1 and J usage is TRBJ2-5; D might be TRBD1 (5 bases). The ends were cut back, 2 bases at V and 2 bases at J, with 15 bases in the middle. The germline gives CDR1 MNHNS, CDR2 SASEGT. This CDR3 contains 16 residues. The CDR3 DNA reads TGTGCCAGCAGTGAAACCAGGGCTGCCTCGCAAGAGACCCAGTACTTC. Amino acid sequence: CASSETRAASQETQYF.

V usage is TRBV20-1 and J usage is TRBJ2-1; the D is unclear. The V and J ends lost 3 bases and 5 bases respectively, with 8 bases between them. The germline V gene has CDR1 DFQATT and CDR2 SNEGSKA (reference sequence). This CDR3 has 12 residues. CDR3 sequence (DNA): TGCAGTGCTAGCGCTCAGCACAATGAGCAGTTCTTC. Its protein is CSASAQHNEQFF.

The genes are TRBV7-9 and TRBJ2-3; D possibly uses TRBD1 or TRBD2 (5 bases each). Looked up from germline, CDR1 is SEHNR and CDR2 is FQNEAQ (reference sequence). Trimming took 5 bases from V and 4 from J, leaving 16 bases between them. CDR3 size: 15 residues. Written as DNA, the CDR3 is TGTGCCAGCAGCGGAATGTGGGACGGCCCAGATACGCAGTATTTT. The encoded protein is CASSGMWDGPDTQYF.

This clonotype was observed a few times. This rearrangement joins TRBV20-1 to TRBJ1-5; D unresolved. This CDR3 contains 13 residues. Germline-derived CDR1 and CDR2 are DFQATT and SNEGSKA (reference sequence). V lost 6 bases, J lost 3 bases, and 12 bases lay in between. The CDR3 sequence is CSAGEGFNQPQHF. The CDR3 DNA is TGCAGTGCCGGCGAGGGTTTCAATCAGCCCCAGCATTTT.

This rearrangement joins TRBV12-3 or TRBV12-4 to TRBJ2-5, with 7 bases lining up with TRBD2. The CDR3 length is 14 residues. The V segment lost 5 bases and the J segment 3 bases; nucleotides outside the gene matches: 6. The CDR3 DNA reads TGTGCCAGCAGTCACTCAGCGGGAAAAGAGACCCAGTACTTC. It encodes CASSHSAGKETQYF.

This clonotype has just a few counts. The rearrangement links TRBV12-3 or TRBV12-4 to TRBJ1-2; D unresolved. The V and J ends lost 0 bases and 3 bases respectively, with 8 bases between them. The CDR3 length is 14 residues. CDR3 coding DNA: TGTGCCAGCAGTTTAGCAGAAGCTCACTATGGCTACACCTTC. It is translated as CASSLAEAHYGYTF.

The genes are TRBV9 and TRBJ1-2, with 7 bases fitting TRBD1. The germline V gene encodes CDR1 SGDLS and CDR2 YYNGEE. J gave up 5 bases and V 4 bases, and 5 bases lay outside the gene matches. This CDR3 region has 13 residues. The CDR3 sequence: CASSRRTGYGYTF. CDR3 bases: TGTGCCAGCAGCAGGCGGACAGGTTATGGCTACACCTTC.

The chain uses TRBV3-1 and TRBJ1-1; 8 bases match TRBD1. Germline V gene sequence: CDR1 LGHDT, CDR2 YNNKEL (reference sequence). This CDR3 region has 15 residues. Trimming cost V 5 bases and J 1 base; bases outside gene matches: 6. The CDR3 loop reads CASSIRTGRNTEAFF. The CDR3 DNA sequence: TGTGCCAGCAGCATACGGACAGGGCGGAACACTGAAGCTTTCTTT.

The chain uses TRBV20-1 and TRBJ1-5, with TRBD1 matching 7 bases. Looked up from germline, CDR1 is DFQATT and CDR2 is SNEGSKA (reference sequence). The J segment lost 4 bases and the V segment lost 2 bases, leaving 11 bases of the junction unmatched. The CDR3 totals 16 residues. The CDR3 reads CSARRRVTGVNQPQHF. Here the CDR3 DNA reads TGCAGTGCTAGACGGAGAGTCACAGGGGTTAATCAGCCCCAGCATTTT.

The rearrangement links TRBV7-9 to TRBJ2-7; D not certain. V gave up 1 base and J gave up 3 bases, with 10 bases separating them. Germline CDR1 reads SEHNR; CDR2 reads FQNEAQ (reference sequence). This CDR3 contains 14 residues. DNA for the CDR3: TGTGCCAGCAGCTTAGAAGGATCCAACTACGAGCAGTACTTC. Its protein product is CASSLEGSNYEQYF.

This chain links TRBV12-3 or TRBV12-4 with TRBJ2-1, with a possible D match to TRBD1 (6 bases). This CDR3 region has 12 residues. Trimming pared 6 bases from V and 10 bases from J, leaving 13 bases between. As DNA, the CDR3 is TGTGCCAGCAGCCAAATTAGGGGGGAGCAGTTCTTC. Amino acids: CASSQIRGEQFF.

The chain couples TRBV7-2 to TRBJ2-1; a possible D gene is TRBD2 (5 bases). CDR3 length equals 13 residues. V lost 1 base and J lost 13, with 14 bases in between. Germline assignment: CDR1 SGHTA and CDR2 FQGNSA. CDR3 DNA sequence: TGTGCCAGCAGCTTAGTACAAGCGGAGACCCAGTTCTTC. This sequence encodes CASSLVQAETQFF.

The chain uses TRBV12-3 or TRBV12-4 and TRBJ1-5; perhaps TRBD1 as D (5 bases). V gave up 2 bases and J gave up 3 bases, with 8 bases separating them. The CDR3 consists of 14 residues. The CDR3 region is CASSLRQINQPQHF. CDR3 bases: TGTGCCAGCAGTTTAAGACAGATCAATCAGCCCCAGCATTTT.

The chain is built from TRBV12-3 or TRBV12-4 and TRBJ2-4; 9 positions agree with TRBD2. The J call may be faulty, since TRBJ2-7 better matches the DNA end. The CDR3 runs to 18 residues. The CDR3 nucleotides read TGTGCCAGCACCTCCCAGGGACTAGCAGGGGTCCTTATCTACGAGCAGTACTTC. Protein sequence: CASTSQGLAGVLIYEQYF.

The chain links TRBV7-3 to TRBJ1-3; D gene ambiguous. Germline V gene sequence: CDR1 SGHTA, CDR2 FQGTGA. CDR3 size: 16 residues. V was shortened by 3 bases and J by 0 bases, with 12 bases between the two germline ends. CDR3 region: CASSFGPLNSGNTIYF. CDR3 DNA: TGTGCCAGCAGCTTTGGCCCTTTAAACTCTGGAAACACCATATATTTT.

In regard to this clonotype: Germline is not matched at one junction end, which may reflect a read error. The chain carries TRBV24-1 and TRBJ1-2; D call uncertain. There are 12 residues in the CDR3. Germline values: CDR1 KGHDR, CDR2 SFDVKD. In nucleotides, the CDR3 is TGTACCACCAGTACCAGGAACTATGGCTACACCTTC. Protein sequence: CTTSTRNYGYTF.

The rearrangement uses TRBV7-2 and TRBJ1-1; D remains unclear. There are 15 residues in the CDR3. Germline V gene lookup returns CDR1 SGHTA and CDR2 FQGNSA. V shed 5 bases and J shed 2 bases, with 15 bases lying between them. Here the CDR3 reads CASSPNKGPNTEAFF. CDR3 coding DNA: TGTGCCAGCAGCCCGAATAAGGGTCCTAACACTGAAGCTTTCTTT.

This clonotype showed up many times. The rearrangement uses TRBV20-1 and TRBJ2-1; D gene ambiguous. The CDR3 covers 12 residues. CDR1 is DFQATT and CDR2 is SNEGSKA in the germline V gene (reference sequence). Trimming pared 6 bases from V and 8 bases from J, leaving 14 bases between. The CDR3 DNA sequence: TGCAGTGCCGCCCGCCGAGGCCATGAGCAGTTCTTC. Its translation: CSAARRGHEQFF.

This rearrangement joins TRBV4-3 to TRBJ1-6; 7 bases are shared with TRBD1. Trimming took 2 bases from V and 0 from J; bases not matched to a gene: 10. Germline V gene lookup returns CDR1 LGHNA and CDR2 YSLEER. The length of the CDR3 is 19 residues. CDR3 bases: TGCGCCAGCAGCCAAACCGGGACAGCGGCTAGCTCCTATAATTCACCCCTCCACTTT. Residues: CASSQTGTAASSYNSPLHF.

This clonotype came up a few times. This chain connects TRBV21-1 to TRBJ2-3; the D call of TRBD2 is as the table states it, not checked on the DNA. TRBV21-1 is marked as a pseudogene. The CDR3 consists of 20 residues. CDR3 bases: TGTGCCAGCAGCAAACTTCCAGCGGGGGTGGAATTTCTTTGTTCGGATACGCAGTATTTT. It translates to CASSKLPAGVEFLCSDTQYF.

The chain uses TRBV6-2 or TRBV6-3 and TRBJ1-2; the match to TRBD1 covers 7 bases. Germline trimming cut 5 bases from V and 3 bases from J; bases unmatched to any gene: 3. Germline lookup yields CDR1 MNHEY and CDR2 SVGEGT. The CDR3 runs to 13 residues. CDR3 bases: TGTGCCAGCAGTGTAACAGGGGACTATGGCTACACCTTC. This gives the protein CASSVTGDYGYTF.

This clonotype has ten or more counts. V gene TRBV12-3 or TRBV12-4 combines with J gene TRBJ1-4, with no clear D. Trimming stripped 5 bases from V and 8 bases from J, with 9 bases between. CDR3 length equals 12 residues. CDR3 residues: CASSAGWEKLFF. The CDR3 DNA sequence: TGTGCCAGCAGTGCCGGATGGGAAAAACTGTTTTTT.

A few counts support this clonotype. The CDR3, as DNA: TGTGCCAGCAGCCCCATACCTCGGACCGTGAACTCCTACGAGCAGTACTTC. Translating gives CASSPIPRTVNSYEQYF. V is TRBV11-2 and J is TRBJ2-7; D uncertain. The CDR3 is 17 amino acids. Germline V gene sequence: CDR1 SGHAT, CDR2 FQNNGV. V lost 5 bases and J lost 0, with 20 bases in between.